This T cell receptor (beta chain) was obtained from a study of blood T cell repertoires in COVID-19. Libraries were prepared by immunoSEQ multiplex PCR; TCRdb keeps only in-frame clonotypes and omits some of them. The data hold approximately 400,000 clones, with roughly 91% observed a single time. Donors in Cohort 3 who had recovered were those with two negative PCRs, healthcare professional clearance, or resolution of their symptoms. Germline lookup yields CDR1 LGHNA and CDR2 YNFKEQ. This CDR3 has 16 residues. Trimming cost V 1 base and J 1 base, with 13 bases left between them. The receptor was isolated from a woman younger than 30 who had recovered from COVID-19. The chain couples TRBV4-2 to TRBJ1-1; D possibly corresponds to TRBD1 (5 bases). The sequenced sample was PBMCs or T cells enriched from blood (not recorded which). As DNA, the CDR3 is TGTGCCAGCAGCCAAGTTCCAGGGTGGGCGAACACTGAAGCTTTCTTT. It translates to CASSQVPGWANTEAFF.